This TCR beta chain was observed in a study of blood T cell repertoires in COVID-19. The CDR3 sequence is 13 residues long. Trimming shortened V by 5 bases and J by 3 bases, and 10 bases separated the two germline ends. Per germline, CDR1 SGHTA and CDR2 FQGNSA. Sequenced by immunoSEQ multiplex PCR; TCRdb stores in-frame clones only, minus some. The sample includes 300,000 or so clones, roughly nine tenths of them seen just once. This clone was seen only a few times. The V gene is TRBV7-2, the J gene TRBJ1-2; D gene ambiguous. The sequence was collected from a man aged 55 to 70 who had recovered from COVID-19. Material for sequencing was PBMCs or T cells enriched from blood (not recorded which). The CDR3 here is CASSNTVDYGYTF. CDR3 nucleotide sequence: TGTGCCAGCAGCAATACAGTGGACTATGGCTACACCTTC.